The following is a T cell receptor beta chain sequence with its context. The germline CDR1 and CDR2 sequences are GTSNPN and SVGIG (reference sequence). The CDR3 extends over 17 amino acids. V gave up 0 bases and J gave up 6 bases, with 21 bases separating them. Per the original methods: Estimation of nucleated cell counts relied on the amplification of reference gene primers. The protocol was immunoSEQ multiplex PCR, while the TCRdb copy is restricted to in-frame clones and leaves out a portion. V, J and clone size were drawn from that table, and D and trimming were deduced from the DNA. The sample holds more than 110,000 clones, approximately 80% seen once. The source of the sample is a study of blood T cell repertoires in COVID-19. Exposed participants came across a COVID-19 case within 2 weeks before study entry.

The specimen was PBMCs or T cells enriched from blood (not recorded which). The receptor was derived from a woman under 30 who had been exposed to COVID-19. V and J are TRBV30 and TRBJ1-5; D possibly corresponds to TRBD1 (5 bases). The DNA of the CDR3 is TGTGCCTGGAGTGTCCCCTTTCAGGCGGGGCAGGTTCAGCCCCAGCATTTT. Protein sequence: CAWSVPFQAGQVQPQHF.